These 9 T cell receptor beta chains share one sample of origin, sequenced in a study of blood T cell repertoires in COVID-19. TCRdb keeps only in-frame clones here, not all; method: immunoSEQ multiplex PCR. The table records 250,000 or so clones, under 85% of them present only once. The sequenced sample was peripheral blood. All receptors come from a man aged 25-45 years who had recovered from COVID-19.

The CDR3 spells CASSARTGGFNEQFF. The CDR3 nucleotides read TGTGCCAGCAGCGCGAGGACAGGGGGATTCAATGAGCAGTTCTTC. The rearrangement links TRBV9 to TRBJ2-1, with 10 bases that match TRBD1. Germline V gives CDR1 SGDLS, CDR2 YYNGEE. V lost 3 bases, J lost 6 bases, and 6 bases stayed unmatched. This CDR3 contains 15 residues.

The CDR3 loop reads CASSVPGSPLHF. The CDR3 DNA reads TGTGCCAGCAGCGTACCGGGGTCACCCCTCCACTTT. The chain has TRBV9 and TRBJ1-6; D is unclear. V was trimmed by 1 base and J by 10 bases, leaving 6 bases between them. The CDR3 covers 12 residues. Germline V gene sequence: CDR1 SGDLS, CDR2 YYNGEE. The full variable domain, its missing parts supplied by reference TRBV9 and TRBJ1-6, is DSGVTQTPKHLITATGQRVTLRCSPRSGDLSVYWYQQSLDQGLQFLIQYYNGEERAKGNILERFSAQQFPDLHSELNLSSLELGDSALYFCASSVPGSPLHFGNGTRLTVT.

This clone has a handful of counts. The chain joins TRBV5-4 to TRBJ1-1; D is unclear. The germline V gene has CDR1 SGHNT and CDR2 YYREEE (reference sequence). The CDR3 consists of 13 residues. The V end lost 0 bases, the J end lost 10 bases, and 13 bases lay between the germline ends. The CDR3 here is CASSLGREDSAFF. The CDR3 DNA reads TGTGCCAGCAGCTTGGGACGTGAGGATTCAGCTTTCTTT. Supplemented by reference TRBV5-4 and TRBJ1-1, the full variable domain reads ETGVTQSPTHLIKTRGQQVTLRCSSQSGHNTVSWYQQALGQGPQFIFQYYREEENGRGNFPPRFSGLQFPNYSSELNVNALELDDSALYLCASSLGREDSAFFGQGTRLTVV.

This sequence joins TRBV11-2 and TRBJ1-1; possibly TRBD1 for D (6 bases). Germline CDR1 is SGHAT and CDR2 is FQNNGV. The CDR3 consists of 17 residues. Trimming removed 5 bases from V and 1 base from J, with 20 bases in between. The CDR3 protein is CASSRRGGRAANTEAFF. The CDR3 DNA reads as TGTGCCAGCAGCCGTAGGGGGGGCAGGGCCGCGAACACTGAAGCTTTCTTT.

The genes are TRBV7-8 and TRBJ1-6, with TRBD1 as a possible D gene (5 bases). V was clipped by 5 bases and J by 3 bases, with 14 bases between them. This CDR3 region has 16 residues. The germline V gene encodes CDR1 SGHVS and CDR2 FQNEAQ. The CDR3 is CASSPPGMGYNSPLHF. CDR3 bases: TGTGCCAGCAGCCCCCCAGGGATGGGCTATAATTCACCCCTCCACTTT.

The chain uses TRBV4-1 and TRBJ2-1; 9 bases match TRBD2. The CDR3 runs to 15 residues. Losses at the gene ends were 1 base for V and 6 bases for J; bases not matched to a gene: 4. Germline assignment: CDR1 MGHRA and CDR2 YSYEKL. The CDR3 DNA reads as TGCGCCAGCAGCCAAGGGCGGGGGGGCCGCAATGAGCAGTTCTTC. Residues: CASSQGRGGRNEQFF.

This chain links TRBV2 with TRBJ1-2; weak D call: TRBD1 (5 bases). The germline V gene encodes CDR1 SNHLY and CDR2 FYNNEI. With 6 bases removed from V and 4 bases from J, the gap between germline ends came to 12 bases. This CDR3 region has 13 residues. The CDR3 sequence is CASRGWGGYGYTF. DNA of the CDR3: TGTGCCAGCAGAGGGTGGGGGGGCTATGGCTACACCTTC.

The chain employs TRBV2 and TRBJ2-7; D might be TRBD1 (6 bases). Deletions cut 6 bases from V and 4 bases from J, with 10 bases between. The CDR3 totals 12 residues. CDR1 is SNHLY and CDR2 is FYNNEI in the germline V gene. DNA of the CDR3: TGTGCCAGCAGGGAGGACAGATACGAGCAGTACGTC. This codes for CASREDRYEQYV.

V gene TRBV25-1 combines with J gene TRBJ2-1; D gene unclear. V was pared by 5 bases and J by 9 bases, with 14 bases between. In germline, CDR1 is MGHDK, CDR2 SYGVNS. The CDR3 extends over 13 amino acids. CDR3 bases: TGTGCCAGCAGTCCCTATAATCCGTTTGAGCAGTTCTTC. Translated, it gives CASSPYNPFEQFF.